The 28 T cell receptor beta chains given below trace back to one sample, sequenced in a study of graft-versus-host responses after intestinal transplantation. What these receptors recognize is not known. Repertoires were generated with immunoSEQ multiplex PCR, while TCRdb's copy carries only in-frame clones and drops some. The repertoire holds tens of thousands of clones, with approximately 90% as singletons. Sequenced here: unstimulated CD8+ T cells sorted from spleen or lymph node cells, sampled before transplant. All receptors come from a human donor who was the organ donor for an intestinal transplant.

The CDR3 region is CASSLVPERNWGTEAFF. As DNA, the CDR3 is TGCGCCAGCAGCTTGGTCCCGGAGCGAAACTGGGGCACTGAAGCTTTCTTT. J is TRBJ1-1 and V is TRBV5-1; unclear D gene. Deletions cut 0 bases from V and 4 bases from J, with 19 bases between. Germline assignment: CDR1 SGHRS and CDR2 YFSETQ. The CDR3 is 17 amino acids.

The V call is TRBV6-1, the J call TRBJ2-7; no reliable D call. The CDR3 loop spans 14 amino acids. Between the trimmed V and J ends, which lost 2 bases and 3 bases, there was a span of 11 bases. Germline CDR1 is MNHNS and CDR2 is SASEGT. CDR3: CASSEWPSDYEQYF. The CDR3 nucleotides read TGTGCCAGCAGTGAATGGCCTTCTGACTACGAGCAGTACTTC.

This chain uses TRBV28 with TRBJ2-7; D possibly corresponds to TRBD1 (6 bases). Germline V CDR1 and CDR2: MDHEN, SYDVKM. CDR3 length: 15 residues. V shed 5 bases and J shed 0 bases, with 14 bases lying between them. DNA of the CDR3: TGTGCCAGCAGTCCGGACAGTGGGAGCTCCTACGAGCAGTACTTC. Amino acid sequence: CASSPDSGSSYEQYF. The variable domain in full, completed from reference TRBV28 and TRBJ2-7, reads DVKVTQSSRYLVKRTGEKVFLECVQDMDHENMFWYRQDPGLGLRLIYFSYDVKMKEKGDIPEGYSVSREKKERFSLILESASTNQTSMYLCASSPDSGSSYEQYFGPGTRLTVT.

The chain combines TRBV27 with TRBJ1-2; 7 bases map to TRBD1. Germline CDR1 MNHEY, CDR2 SMNVEV (reference sequence). This CDR3 is 13 amino acids long. The V and J ends lost 2 bases and 7 bases, in that order; junction bases with no gene match: 4. The CDR3, as DNA: TGTGCCAGCAGTTTAGACAGGGTGGGTGGCTACACCTTC. It specifies CASSLDRVGGYTF.

The chain carries TRBV27 and TRBJ2-2; D may match TRBD1 or TRBD2 (5 bases each). Germline V gives CDR1 MNHEY, CDR2 SMNVEV (reference sequence). V was pared by 5 bases and J by 3 bases, with 10 bases between. This CDR3 contains 14 residues. CDR3 amino acids: CASSTGTYTGELFF. The CDR3 nucleotides are TGTGCCAGCAGTACCGGGACCTACACCGGGGAGCTGTTTTTT.

This clone has a handful of counts. The rearrangement uses TRBV7-9 and TRBJ1-4, with D perhaps matching TRBD1 (6 bases). Germline CDR1 is SEHNR and CDR2 is FQNEAQ (reference sequence). Trimming took 3 bases from V and 7 from J, leaving 15 bases between them. This CDR3 region has 15 residues. The CDR3 region has the DNA TGTGCCAGCAGCTTTCCCGCGGGACAACCTGAAAAACTGTTTTTT. Translated: CASSFPAGQPEKLFF. The variable domain in full, completed from reference TRBV7-9 and TRBJ1-4, reads DTGVSQNPRHKITKRGQNVTFRCDPISEHNRLYWYRQTLGQGPEFLTYFQNEAQLEKSRLLSDRFSAERPKGSFSTLEIQRTEQGDSAMYLCASSFPAGQPEKLFFGSGTQLSVL.

The gene calls are TRBV7-9 and TRBJ1-2; tentative D call: TRBD1 (5 bases). The germline V gene encodes CDR1 SEHNR and CDR2 FQNEAQ (reference sequence). The V gene lost 10 bases and the J gene lost 4 bases, with 28 bases spanning the gap. The CDR3 is 17 amino acids. CDR3: CATQPSSYGGNGYGYTF. The CDR3 nucleotides read TGTGCCACCCAGCCCAGTTCGTATGGGGGAAATGGCTATGGCTACACCTTC.

The CDR3 sequence: CASSQLQGTVDTQYF. In DNA, the CDR3 is TGTGCCAGCAGCCAACTACAGGGGACGGTAGATACGCAGTATTTT. The chain joins TRBV5-6 to TRBJ2-3, with TRBD1 matching 7 bases. Germline CDR1 and CDR2: SGHDT and YYEEEE. The CDR3 covers 15 residues. The V segment lost 4 bases and the J segment 5 bases; nucleotides outside the gene matches: 10. Full variable domain (missing parts from reference TRBV5-6 and TRBJ2-3): DAGVTQSPTHLIKTRGQQVTLRCSPKSGHDTVSWYQQALGQGPQFIFQYYEEEERQRGNFPDRFSGHQFPNYSSELNVNALLLGDSALYLCASSQLQGTVDTQYFGPGTRLTVL.

The rearrangement uses TRBV6-1 and TRBJ1-6; the D gene is possibly TRBD1 (5 bases). From germline, CDR1 is MNHNS and CDR2 SASEGT. The ends were cut back, 2 bases at V and 8 bases at J, with 13 bases in the middle. This CDR3 contains 15 residues. The CDR3 loop is CASSERGSPYSPLHF. The CDR3, as DNA: TGTGCCAGCAGTGAACGGGGCAGCCCTTATTCACCCCTCCACTTT.

The J gene is TRBJ2-6, the V gene TRBV4-1; no clear D gene. Trimming left V 1 base short and J 2 bases short, with 9 bases between. Germline V gene sequence: CDR1 MGHRA, CDR2 YSYEKL. This CDR3 has 16 residues. The CDR3 spells CASSQVGFPGANVLTF. CDR3 DNA: TGCGCCAGCAGCCAAGTCGGATTTCCTGGGGCCAACGTCCTGACTTTC.

CDR3 residues: CASSLSGNYGYTF. The CDR3 region has the DNA TGCGCCAGCAGCTTGTCAGGGAACTATGGCTACACCTTC. The chain employs TRBV5-1 and TRBJ1-2; TRBD1 might be the D (5 bases). Trimming removed 1 base from V and 2 bases from J, with 6 bases in between. The V gene's germline CDR1 is SGHRS and CDR2 YFSETQ. The CDR3 runs 13 residues.

This sequence joins TRBV6-5 and TRBJ2-1; possibly TRBD1 or TRBD2 for D (5 bases each). Germline loops: CDR1 MNHEY, CDR2 SVGAGI. V was pared by 5 bases and J by 7 bases, with 15 bases between. The CDR3 is 14 amino acids. In nucleotides, the CDR3 is TGTGCCAGCAGTCTAGTTCGAGGGGTTAATGAGCAGTTCTTC. It codes for CASSLVRGVNEQFF.

This clone was seen once. V is TRBV5-4 and J is TRBJ2-7; the match to TRBD2 covers 9 bases. Germline V gene data show CDR1 as SGHNT and CDR2 as YYREEE (reference sequence). The ends lost 4 bases at V and 6 bases at J; junction bases unmatched: 14. CDR3 length equals 16 residues. CDR3 nucleotides: TGTGCCAGCAGCCCCCTGGGAGCGGGAGGAAGTGGCGAGCAGTACTTC. Translation: CASSPLGAGGSGEQYF.

This clone was seen a single time. The chain is built from TRBV7-9 and TRBJ1-4; 8 nucleotides line up with TRBD1. The CDR3 runs 15 residues. V shed 6 bases and J 4 bases; nucleotides not matched to a gene: 7. Germline V lookup: CDR1 SEHNR, CDR2 FQNEAQ (reference sequence). The CDR3 DNA reads TGTGCCAGCAGGAAAACAGGGGGATTTAATGAAAAACTGTTTTTT. Encoded protein: CASRKTGGFNEKLFF. The full variable domain, its missing parts supplied by reference TRBV7-9 and TRBJ1-4, is DTGVSQNPRHKITKRGQNVTFRCDPISEHNRLYWYRQTLGQGPEFLTYFQNEAQLEKSRLLSDRFSAERPKGSFSTLEIQRTEQGDSAMYLCASRKTGGFNEKLFFGSGTQLSVL.

This chain links TRBV6-5 with TRBJ2-7; 9 bases map to TRBD1. The trim removed 2 bases at V and 4 bases at J, leaving 6 bases unmatched. The CDR3 extends over 15 amino acids. Germline loops: CDR1 MNHEY, CDR2 SVGAGI. CDR3 DNA: TGTGCCAGCAGTTACGGCACAGGGGGCTTTTACGAGCAGTACTTC. Translation gives CASSYGTGGFYEQYF.

V usage is TRBV4-2 and J usage is TRBJ1-2; no reliable D call. This CDR3 spans 15 amino acids. The germline V gene has CDR1 LGHNA and CDR2 YNFKEQ. Trimming removed 0 bases at V and 5 bases at J, with 13 bases between. CDR3 sequence (DNA): TGTGCCAGCAGCCAAGATGTTACGGGATTATATGGCTACACCTTC. This sequence encodes CASSQDVTGLYGYTF.

The chain is built from TRBV6-5 and TRBJ2-7; tentative D call: TRBD1 (7 bases). The CDR3 contains 13 residues. The V end lost 0 bases, the J end lost 10 bases, and 13 bases lay between the germline ends. Germline V CDR1 and CDR2: MNHEY, SVGAGI. CDR3 protein: CASSYSEGAQQYF. CDR3 nucleotide sequence: TGTGCCAGCAGTTACTCGGAGGGGGCGCAACAGTACTTC.

The chain links TRBV7-3 to TRBJ2-5; D gene uncertain. The germline CDR1 and CDR2 sequences are SGHTA and FQGTGA. Trimming took off 11 bases at V and 3 bases at J, with 13 bases between the two ends. This CDR3 is built from 12 residues. CDR3 bases: TGTGCCTACTTGAGGTCAGAAGAGACCCAGTACTTC. Its translation: CAYLRSEETQYF.

CDR3 loop: CASSLSGTHEQYF. The DNA of the CDR3 is TGTGCCAGCAGTTTATCCGGGACACACGAGCAGTACTTC. The rearrangement joins TRBV27 to TRBJ2-7; tentatively, D is TRBD1 (6 bases). This CDR3 is 13 amino acids long. Trimming stripped 0 bases from V and 5 bases from J, with 8 bases between. Looked up from germline, CDR1 is MNHEY and CDR2 is SMNVEV (reference sequence).

The sample holds one count of this clone. The chain uses TRBV2 and TRBJ2-5; 7 bases agree with TRBD2. Germline V CDR1 and CDR2: SNHLY, FYNNEI. The CDR3 has 12 residues. Trimming removed 10 bases from V and 2 bases from J; junction bases left unmatched: 4. This CDR3 reads CATYGGQETQYF. CDR3 coding DNA: TGTGCCACCTACGGGGGGCAAGAGACCCAGTACTTC.

This clone was seen only once. This chain uses TRBV4-1 with TRBJ2-2; no firm D call. This CDR3 has 13 amino acids. With 3 bases removed from V and 4 bases from J, the gap between germline ends came to 6 bases. The V gene's germline CDR1 is MGHRA and CDR2 YSYEKL. In DNA, the CDR3 is TGCGCCAGCAGCCATAGATCCACCGGGGAGCTGTTTTTT. As protein: CASSHRSTGELFF.

This chain connects TRBV5-4 to TRBJ2-3; D is undetermined. The V gene's germline CDR1 is SGHNT and CDR2 YYREEE (reference sequence). V lost 4 bases and J lost 4, with 19 bases in between. This CDR3 is built from 16 residues. The CDR3 coding sequence is TGTGCCAGCAGCCCCGACCCATACCAGACGGCAGATACGCAGTATTTT. Translation gives CASSPDPYQTADTQYF.

Details on this clone: At the DNA level, this CDR3 is encoded by other sequences in the same sample as well. The genes are TRBV6-5 and TRBJ2-7, with D perhaps matching TRBD2 (7 bases). Trimming left V 2 bases short and J 3 bases short, with 11 bases between. The V gene's germline CDR1 is MNHEY and CDR2 SVGAGI. The length of the CDR3 is 14 residues. This chain's CDR3 is CASSYGGGGYEQYF. The CDR3 DNA is TGTGCCAGCAGTTACGGGGGAGGGGGCTACGAGCAGTACTTC.

The rearrangement links TRBV5-6 to TRBJ2-1; D tentatively fits TRBD1 or TRBD2 (5 bases each). Germline CDR1 and CDR2: SGHDT and YYEEEE. The CDR3 runs to 14 residues. The germline V and J ends were trimmed by 4 bases and 4 bases, with 12 bases remaining between them. The CDR3 sequence: CASSLGTPYNEQFF. CDR3 nucleotides: TGTGCCAGCAGCCTGGGGACGCCGTACAATGAGCAGTTCTTC. The variable domain in full, with the rest retrieved from reference TRBV5-6 and TRBJ2-1, is DAGVTQSPTHLIKTRGQQVTLRCSPKSGHDTVSWYQQALGQGPQFIFQYYEEEERQRGNFPDRFSGHQFPNYSSELNVNALLLGDSALYLCASSLGTPYNEQFFGPGTRLTVL.

The J gene is TRBJ2-7, the V gene TRBV4-1, with D possibly matching TRBD2 (5 bases). The CDR3 consists of 16 residues. The germline CDR1 and CDR2 sequences are MGHRA and YSYEKL. The V end lost 1 base, the J end lost 4 bases, and 17 bases lay between the germline ends. As DNA, the CDR3 is TGCGCCAGCAGCCAAGGTAACGGGGTCATAGTGTACGAGCAGTACTTC. It yields the protein CASSQGNGVIVYEQYF.

This chain joins TRBV7-2 and TRBJ1-3; tentative D call: TRBD1 (5 bases). Germline V gene sequence: CDR1 SGHTA, CDR2 FQGNSA. Between the trimmed V and J ends, which lost 6 bases and 4 bases, there was a span of 13 bases. The CDR3 consists of 14 residues. CDR3 coding DNA: TGTGCCAGCAGGGCGGGGGGTCCCGGAAACACCATATATTTT. As protein: CASRAGGPGNTIYF.

Only a few counts were recorded for this clone. The chain recombines TRBV2 with TRBJ1-1, with 11 bases fitting TRBD1. Germline trimming cut 5 bases from V and 10 bases from J; bases unmatched to any gene: 15. Germline V CDR1 and CDR2: SNHLY, FYNNEI. This CDR3 is 16 amino acids long. In DNA, the CDR3 is TGTGCCAGCAGTACCGGGACAGGGGGATTACAATCGACAGCTTTCTTT. Translation gives CASSTGTGGLQSTAFF. Using reference TRBV2 and TRBJ1-1 for the parts outside the CDR3, the full variable domain is EPEVTQTPSHQVTQMGQEVILRCVPISNHLYFYWYRQILGQKVEFLVSFYNNEISEKSEIFDDQFSVERPDGSNFTLKIRSTKLEDSAMYFCASSTGTGGLQSTAFFGQGTRLTVV.

This chain uses TRBV7-9 with TRBJ2-5, with TRBD1 matching over 7 bases. V lost 1 base to trimming and J lost 4 bases; unmatched junction nucleotides: 9. This CDR3 is built from 16 residues. In germline, CDR1 is SEHNR, CDR2 FQNEAQ (reference sequence). The CDR3 DNA reads as TGTGCCAGCAGCTTAGGTTGGGACAGAGCCTCAGAGACCCAGTACTTC. Its protein product is CASSLGWDRASETQYF.